These 8 T cell receptor beta chains were sequenced from one sample in a study of blood T cell repertoires in COVID-19. Sequencing was performed with immunoSEQ multiplex PCR; in TCRdb, only in-frame clones are kept and a portion is missing. The sample has around 130,000 clones; approximately 88% are singletons. The sequencing sample was made of peripheral blood. The receptors originated from a woman younger than 45 who had recovered from COVID-19.

Comment on this clone: Compared with germline, one end of the junction differs, possibly owing to a read error. V usage is TRBV11-2 and J usage is TRBJ2-1; the D is unclear. The CDR3 consists of 14 residues. Germline assignment: CDR1 SGHAT and CDR2 FQNNGV. CDR3 residues: CASGFEADTDEQFF. As DNA, the CDR3 is TGTGCCAGCGGCTTTGAGGCCGATACCGATGAGCAGTTCTTC. The full variable domain, completed using reference TRBV11-2 and TRBJ2-1, is EAGVAQSPRYKIIEKRQSVAFWCNPISGHATLYWYQQILGQGPKLLIQFQNNGVVDDSQLPKDRFSAERLKGVDSTLKIQPAKLEDSAVYLCASGFEADTDEQFFGPGTRLTVL.

The V and J genes are TRBV18 and TRBJ2-2, with 7 bases lining up with TRBD1. The CDR3 consists of 14 residues. Germline V gene lookup returns CDR1 KGHSH and CDR2 LQKENI. With V trimmed by 3 bases and J by 4 bases, 2 bases remained unmatched. CDR3 nucleotide sequence: TGTGCCAGCTCACCGGGACAGATCACCGGGGAGCTGTTTTTT. This codes for CASSPGQITGELFF.

V is TRBV18 and J is TRBJ1-3; possible D gene TRBD1, 5 bases. The V end was cut by 3 bases, the J end by 2 bases, with 11 bases between. Germline V CDR1 and CDR2: KGHSH, LQKENI. This CDR3 spans 15 amino acids. The CDR3 is CASSPRGSTGNTIYF. The CDR3 DNA is TGTGCCAGCTCACCCCGGGGGTCTACTGGAAACACCATATATTTT.

In DNA, the CDR3 is TGTGCCAGTAGTATGAGGGGGTCGAACACTGAAGCTTTCTTT. Its translation: CASSMRGSNTEAFF. The chain employs TRBV19 and TRBJ1-1; possibly TRBD1 for D (6 bases). V shed 3 bases and J shed 1 base, with 9 bases lying between them. Germline assignment: CDR1 LNHDA and CDR2 SQIVND (reference sequence). This CDR3 contains 14 residues. Full variable domain (rest looked up from reference TRBV19 and TRBJ1-1): DGGITQSPKYLFRKEGQNVTLSCEQNLNHDAMYWYRQDPGQGLRLIYYSQIVNDFQKGDIAEGYSVSREKKESFPLTVTSAQKNPTAFYLCASSMRGSNTEAFFGQGTRLTVV.

This chain joins TRBV21-1 and TRBJ2-1; TRBD2 reflects the table's D call only, with no check against the DNA. TRBV21-1 is shown as a pseudogene. The CDR3 has 15 residues. The CDR3 loop reads CASSYGGSTYNEQFF. The CDR3 region has the DNA TGTGCCAGCAGCTACGGAGGGTCAACCTACAATGAGCAGTTCTTC.

CDR3 in amino acids: CASSLDRENGYTF. DNA of the CDR3: TGTGCCAGCAGTCTCGACAGGGAGAATGGCTACACCTTC. This rearrangement joins TRBV12-3 or TRBV12-4 to TRBJ1-2; TRBD1 agrees at 7 bases. V was pared by 5 bases and J by 6 bases, with 6 bases of the junction left unmatched. The CDR3 sequence is 13 residues long.

This clone is a singleton in its sample. The CDR3 reads CASAPRGASYNEQFF. The CDR3, as DNA: TGTGCCAGCGCCCCTCGGGGGGCTTCCTACAATGAGCAGTTCTTC. The chain employs TRBV7-2 and TRBJ2-1; TRBD2 is a possible D gene (7 bases). This CDR3 is built from 15 residues. Trimming cost V 8 bases and J 1 base, with 15 bases left between them. Germline CDR1 and CDR2: SGHTA and FQGNSA.

The chain is built from TRBV30 and TRBJ2-3; 8 bases line up with TRBD2. This CDR3 has 14 residues. Germline V gene data show CDR1 as GTSNPN and CDR2 as SVGIG (reference sequence). Unmatched junction bases numbered 6, after V lost 3 bases and J lost 4 bases. The CDR3: CAWRRPGGADTQYF. The CDR3 DNA reads TGTGCCTGGAGACGCCCCGGGGGGGCAGATACGCAGTATTTT.